The 9 T cell receptor beta chains in this list originate from one sample, sequenced in a study of blood T cell repertoires in COVID-19. Method: immunoSEQ multiplex PCR; TCRdb's copy keeps in-frame clones and lacks some. The sample holds 130,000 to 150,000 clones, approximately 80% seen once. Sequenced input: peripheral blood. The receptor source for this set is a man in his sixties with active or convalescent COVID-19.

J is TRBJ2-5 and V is TRBV4-3; D gene unclear. V dropped 2 bases and J dropped 2 bases, with 18 bases sitting between them. This CDR3 region has 17 residues. Germline CDR1 reads LGHNA; CDR2 reads YSLEER. The CDR3 DNA reads TGCGCCAGCAGCCAAAATGCGGCCCAGACGTTACAAGAGACCCAGTACTTC. Its translation is CASSQNAAQTLQETQYF.

The V and J genes are TRBV19 and TRBJ1-2; 7 bases align to TRBD1. The CDR3 is made up of 16 amino acids. V was pared by 4 bases and J by 0 bases, with 8 bases of the junction left unmatched. Germline V lookup: CDR1 LNHDA, CDR2 SQIVND (reference sequence). The CDR3 loop reads CASSNLGTEANYGYTF. In DNA form, the CDR3 reads TGTGCCAGTAGTAACCTCGGGACAGAAGCTAACTATGGCTACACCTTC.

The CDR3 coding sequence is TGTGCCAGTCGCTTAGGGGGTACCTATGGCTACACCTTC. Translated: CASRLGGTYGYTF. J is TRBJ1-2 and V is TRBV19; TRBD1 is a possible D gene (6 bases). With 8 bases removed from V and 4 bases from J, the gap between germline ends came to 14 bases. This CDR3 has 13 residues. Per germline, CDR1 LNHDA and CDR2 SQIVND (reference sequence).

The chain employs TRBV6-5 and TRBJ2-1, with 7 bases that match TRBD2. This CDR3 region has 16 residues. Germline trimming cut 3 bases from V and 0 bases from J; bases unmatched to any gene: 5. Germline-derived CDR1 and CDR2 are MNHEY and SVGAGI. This CDR3 reads CASSYPGGSSYNEQFF. The CDR3 bases are TGTGCCAGCAGTTATCCGGGCGGGAGCTCCTACAATGAGCAGTTCTTC.

This clone showed up just once. This chain links TRBV5-1 with TRBJ1-1; D is perhaps TRBD1 (6 bases). Deletions cut 2 bases from V and 4 bases from J, with 12 bases between. The V gene's germline CDR1 is SGHRS and CDR2 YFSETQ. CDR3 size: 14 residues. The CDR3 DNA sequence: TGCGCCAGCAGCTTATGGGGAGGGGGCACTGAAGCTTTCTTT. Amino acid sequence: CASSLWGGGTEAFF.

The chain combines TRBV6-2 or TRBV6-3 with TRBJ2-1; TRBD2 is a possible D gene (6 bases). The CDR3 length is 13 residues. Trimming stripped 4 bases from V and 5 bases from J, with 9 bases between. From germline, CDR1 is MNHEY and CDR2 SVGEGT. The chain's CDR3 is CASSWDFNNEQFF. The CDR3 DNA follows: TGTGCCAGCAGTTGGGACTTTAACAATGAGCAGTTCTTC.

In regard to this clone: The junction departs from the called germline gene at one end, perhaps through a read error. The chain carries TRBV19 and TRBJ1-2, with D possibly TRBD1 on 5 matching bases. Germline values: CDR1 LNHDA, CDR2 SQIVND (reference sequence). This CDR3 is built from 13 residues. In DNA, the CDR3 is TGTGCCAGTAGGATAGACAGAAACTATGGCTACACCTTC. Its translation: CASRIDRNYGYTF.

The V gene is TRBV27, the J gene TRBJ2-5; 13 nucleotides line up with TRBD2. The germline gives CDR1 MNHEY, CDR2 SMNVEV (reference sequence). The ends lost 4 bases at V and 5 bases at J; junction bases unmatched: 7. CDR3 size: 16 residues. CDR3 region: CASSSGLAGVGETQYF. The CDR3, as DNA: TGTGCCAGCAGTTCCGGACTAGCGGGAGTCGGGGAGACCCAGTACTTC.

The table lists this clone with a few counts. The rearrangement uses TRBV27 and TRBJ2-5, with 9 bases aligning to TRBD1. CDR1 is MNHEY, CDR2 SMNVEV, per germline (reference sequence). There are 15 residues in the CDR3. Trimming cost V 5 bases and J 6 bases; bases outside gene matches: 10. This CDR3 reads CASSLRDRVMKTQYF. CDR3 nucleotides: TGTGCCAGCAGTCTCCGGGACAGGGTAATGAAGACCCAGTACTTC.